Listed here are 29 T cell receptor beta chains from one sample, sequenced in a study of blood T cell repertoires in COVID-19. The data were produced by immunoSEQ multiplex PCR, yet TCRdb's version contains in-frame clones alone and is incomplete. The profile shows around 230,000 clones, under 90% of them singletons. Material for sequencing was PBMCs or T cells enriched from blood (not recorded which). The receptors shown here come from a woman younger than 45 with acute COVID-19.

The chain has TRBV19 and TRBJ2-1; 8 nucleotides line up with TRBD1. The V gene's germline CDR1 is LNHDA and CDR2 SQIVND (reference sequence). This CDR3 contains 16 residues. J was trimmed by 3 bases and V by 4 bases; bases with no gene match: 8. The CDR3 DNA reads TGTGCCAGTAGTACTAGGACAGGGTCTTTCTACAATGAGCAGTTCTTC. Translated, it gives CASSTRTGSFYNEQFF.

The chain carries TRBV24-1 and TRBJ1-2; 7 positions agree with TRBD1. Germline V CDR1 and CDR2: KGHDR, SFDVKD. The CDR3 consists of 16 residues. V shed 4 bases, J shed 4 bases, and the junction held 11 bases outside the gene matches. This chain's CDR3 is CATSDLTPTGIYGYTF. The DNA for the CDR3 is TGTGCCACCAGTGACCTTACCCCGACAGGGATCTATGGCTACACCTTC.

This sequence joins TRBV19 and TRBJ2-1, with a tentative D call TRBD1 (6 bases). V lost 5 bases and J lost 2, with 13 bases in between. Germline assignment: CDR1 LNHDA and CDR2 SQIVND (reference sequence). CDR3 length: 15 residues. CDR3 sequence: CASSPTTGPYNEQFF. CDR3 bases: TGTGCCAGTAGTCCCACGACAGGCCCCTACAATGAGCAGTTCTTC.

The sample holds one count of this clone. The chain is built from TRBV4-1 and TRBJ1-1; 7 bases line up with TRBD1. The CDR3 consists of 15 residues. In germline, CDR1 is MGHRA, CDR2 YSYEKL. Unmatched junction bases numbered 7, after V lost 3 bases and J lost 3 bases. The CDR3 DNA sequence: TGCGCCAGCAGCCAGACAGGGTTGAAGGACACTGAAGCTTTCTTT. The encoded protein is CASSQTGLKDTEAFF.

This sequence joins TRBV10-3 and TRBJ1-1; D may be TRBD1 (6 bases). The CDR3 sequence is 13 residues long. The V gene lost 11 bases and the J gene lost 3 bases, with 16 bases spanning the gap. The germline CDR1 and CDR2 sequences are ENHRY and SYGVKD. The CDR3 is CAVNREGDTEAFF. For the CDR3, the DNA is TGTGCCGTTAACAGGGAAGGGGACACTGAAGCTTTCTTT.

This clone was observed a few times. This chain's CDR3 is CASSPADSNEQFF. In nucleotides, the CDR3 is TGTGCCAGCAGTCCGGCGGACTCCAATGAGCAGTTCTTC. The gene calls are TRBV12-3 or TRBV12-4 and TRBJ2-1, with D tentatively TRBD2 (5 bases). This CDR3 is 13 amino acids long. The V end lost 5 bases, the J end lost 6 bases, and 11 bases lay between the germline ends.

The rearrangement joins TRBV4-1 to TRBJ2-1; 11 bases fit TRBD1. Germline loops: CDR1 MGHRA, CDR2 YSYEKL. V trimming: 4 bases; J trimming: 8 bases; junction bases outside the gene matches: 7. This CDR3 comprises 15 residues. CDR3 sequence: CASSPRGQGAYEQFF. The CDR3 nucleotides are TGCGCCAGCAGCCCCAGAGGACAGGGGGCCTATGAGCAGTTCTTC.

The genes are TRBV9 and TRBJ2-5, with 14 bases lining up with TRBD2. V gave up 3 bases and J gave up 2 bases; unmatched junction bases: 12. CDR1 is SGDLS, CDR2 YYNGEE, per germline. The CDR3 extends over 19 amino acids. This CDR3 is CASSEGRLAGGLGQETQYF. The CDR3 nucleotides are TGTGCCAGCAGCGAGGGTCGACTAGCGGGGGGGCTTGGGCAAGAGACCCAGTACTTC.

The chain joins TRBV7-2 to TRBJ1-2; D may be TRBD1 (5 bases). V dropped 5 bases and J dropped 4 bases, with 8 bases sitting between them. The germline CDR1 and CDR2 sequences are SGHTA and FQGNSA. The CDR3 has 12 residues. CDR3 amino acids: CASSDSSYGYTF. The CDR3 nucleotides are TGTGCCAGCAGCGACAGTAGCTATGGCTACACCTTC.

This rearrangement joins TRBV5-1 to TRBJ1-2; D perhaps matches TRBD1 (5 bases). Per the germline V gene, CDR1 is SGHRS and CDR2 is YFSETQ. The V end lost 2 bases, the J end lost 2 bases, and 10 bases lay between the germline ends. The CDR3 spans 14 residues. CDR3: CASSLGDYNYGYTF. The CDR3 DNA reads as TGCGCCAGCAGCTTAGGGGACTACAACTATGGCTACACCTTC.

The chain uses TRBV7-2 and TRBJ1-1; no reliable D call. The CDR3 totals 14 residues. V was clipped by 4 bases and J by 0 bases, with 9 bases between them. CDR1 is SGHTA, CDR2 FQGNSA, per germline. CDR3 protein: CASSSYRMNTEAFF. The DNA of the CDR3 is TGTGCCAGCAGCTCCTACAGAATGAACACTGAAGCTTTCTTT.

The gene calls are TRBV9 and TRBJ2-2; 7 positions agree with TRBD1. Unmatched junction bases numbered 9, after V lost 5 bases and J lost 2 bases. This CDR3 spans 16 amino acids. Germline V gene data show CDR1 as SGDLS and CDR2 as YYNGEE. CDR3 residues: CASRNHGTENTGELFF. DNA for the CDR3: TGTGCCAGCAGAAACCACGGGACAGAAAACACCGGGGAGCTGTTTTTT.

This clone was recorded only once. The chain recombines TRBV19 with TRBJ1-3; D may be TRBD1 (6 bases). CDR3 length equals 18 residues. V shed 2 bases and J shed 0 bases, with 17 bases lying between them. Germline CDR1 and CDR2: LNHDA and SQIVND (reference sequence). The CDR3 DNA reads TGTGCCAGTAGTATAACAGGGCACAAATCTGTCTCTGGAAACACCATATATTTT. This translates into CASSITGHKSVSGNTIYF.

The chain employs TRBV28 and TRBJ2-7; 11 bases match TRBD2. V lost 4 bases to trimming and J lost 5 bases; unmatched junction nucleotides: 4. The CDR3 sequence is 14 residues long. Looked up from germline, CDR1 is MDHEN and CDR2 is SYDVKM. CDR3 sequence: CASSSGTSGHEQYF. DNA of the CDR3: TGTGCCAGCAGTTCGGGGACTAGCGGCCACGAGCAGTACTTC.

The V call is TRBV7-6, the J call TRBJ1-5, with a weak D call TRBD1 (6 bases). Germline values: CDR1 SGHVS, CDR2 FNYEAQ. The CDR3 extends over 17 amino acids. The ends were cut back, 2 bases at V and 0 bases at J, with 14 bases in the middle. The chain's CDR3 is CASSLNGGPDSNQPQHF. In nucleotides, the CDR3 is TGTGCCAGCAGCTTAAATGGGGGCCCGGATAGCAATCAGCCCCAGCATTTT.

The rearrangement uses TRBV7-3 and TRBJ2-3, with D possibly matching TRBD2 (6 bases). Trimming took off 5 bases at V and 3 bases at J, with 6 bases between the two ends. Germline loops: CDR1 SGHTA, CDR2 FQGTGA. This CDR3 region has 12 residues. CDR3 nucleotide sequence: TGTGCCAGCAGCCGGGGGACAGATACGCAGTATTTT. Residues: CASSRGTDTQYF. Based on the CDR3 plus reference TRBV7-3 and TRBJ2-3, the full variable domain is GAGVSQTPSNKVTEKGKYVELRCDPISGHTALYWYRQSLGQGPEFLIYFQGTGAADDSGLPNDRFFAVRPEGSVSTLKIQRTERGDSAVYLCASSRGTDTQYFGPGTRLTVL.

This clone has more than one count but fewer than ten. This chain connects TRBV5-1 to TRBJ2-7; 9 bases line up with TRBD2. Germline values: CDR1 SGHRS, CDR2 YFSETQ. After removal of 1 base from V and 5 bases from J, the junction contained 7 bases not matched to a gene. This CDR3 contains 15 residues. For the CDR3, the DNA is TGCGCCAGCAGCTTGTCAAGCGGGGGGCCCCACGAGCAGTACTTC. Encoded protein: CASSLSSGGPHEQYF.

This chain uses TRBV29-1 with TRBJ1-2; 10 bases line up with TRBD1. V was clipped by 6 bases and J by 2 bases; unmatched bases: 3. Germline loops: CDR1 SQVTM, CDR2 ANQGSEA. This CDR3 is 13 amino acids long. The CDR3 DNA reads TGCAGCGTCGGACAGGGGGGCAACTATGGCTACACCTTC. Translating gives CSVGQGGNYGYTF.

The gene calls are TRBV5-8 and TRBJ1-6; 8 positions agree with TRBD1. The CDR3 is made up of 14 amino acids. Germline CDR1 SGHTS, CDR2 YDEGEE. With V trimmed by 4 bases and J by 10 bases, 7 bases remained unmatched. The CDR3 DNA follows: TGTGCCAGCAGCCCGGGACAGGAATACTCACCCCTCCACTTT. This codes for CASSPGQEYSPLHF.

This clone was counted only a few times. The rearrangement joins TRBV19 to TRBJ1-2, with 10 bases that match TRBD1. Germline CDR1 LNHDA, CDR2 SQIVND (reference sequence). V lost 5 bases to trimming and J lost 7 bases; unmatched junction nucleotides: 7. The CDR3 is 14 residues long. CDR3 in amino acids: CASSLTGGAGGYTF. The CDR3 DNA reads as TGTGCCAGTAGTCTGACAGGGGGCGCAGGTGGCTACACCTTC.

The chain is built from TRBV5-1 and TRBJ2-7; D is perhaps TRBD1 (7 bases). Germline V gives CDR1 SGHRS, CDR2 YFSETQ. The CDR3 extends over 15 amino acids. The V and J ends lost 2 bases and 3 bases respectively, with 15 bases between them. The CDR3 reads CASSFRQGGNYEQYF. The CDR3 DNA follows: TGCGCCAGCAGCTTTCGACAGGGCGGGAACTACGAGCAGTACTTC.

The chain employs TRBV19 and TRBJ1-4; D remains ambiguous. Trimming pared 2 bases from V and 1 base from J, leaving 8 bases between. CDR3 length equals 15 residues. Germline CDR1 and CDR2: LNHDA and SQIVND (reference sequence). The CDR3 is CASSIIAVTNEKLFF. CDR3 DNA: TGTGCCAGTAGTATAATCGCGGTAACTAATGAAAAACTGTTTTTT.

The rearrangement uses TRBV25-1 and TRBJ1-6, with 8 bases matching TRBD1. Unmatched junction bases numbered 9, after V lost 8 bases and J lost 6 bases. The CDR3 spans 15 residues. The germline V gene has CDR1 MGHDK and CDR2 SYGVNS. CDR3 nucleotide sequence: TGTGCCAGCGGTAGGGGGACAGGAGTTAATTCACCCCTCCACTTT. Translating it yields CASGRGTGVNSPLHF.

This rearrangement joins TRBV5-5 to TRBJ1-2; a weak D match, TRBD1 (6 bases). The CDR3 loop spans 15 amino acids. CDR1 SGHKS and CDR2 YYEKEE come from the germline V gene (reference sequence). Trimming removed 2 bases from V and 2 bases from J, with 13 bases in between. CDR3 sequence reads: CASSFFLDSNYGYTF. The CDR3, as DNA: TGTGCCAGCAGCTTTTTCTTGGACAGCAACTATGGCTACACCTTC.

The genes are TRBV9 and TRBJ1-1; D possibly corresponds to TRBD1 (5 bases). Germline CDR1 is SGDLS and CDR2 is YYNGEE. Between the trimmed V and J ends, which lost 4 bases and 4 bases, there was a span of 17 bases. This CDR3 spans 15 amino acids. This CDR3 reads CASSRQWGRGTEAFF. The CDR3 nucleotides read TGTGCCAGCAGCCGCCAGTGGGGCCGCGGCACTGAAGCTTTCTTT. Full variable domain (outside the CDR3, taken from reference TRBV9 and TRBJ1-1): DSGVTQTPKHLITATGQRVTLRCSPRSGDLSVYWYQQSLDQGLQFLIQYYNGEERAKGNILERFSAQQFPDLHSELNLSSLELGDSALYFCASSRQWGRGTEAFFGQGTRLTVV.

The V call is TRBV7-8, the J call TRBJ1-4, with a possible D match to TRBD1 (5 bases). The length of the CDR3 is 15 residues. Per the germline V gene, CDR1 is SGHVS and CDR2 is FQNEAQ. V lost 5 bases and J 8 bases, leaving 18 bases between the germline ends. The CDR3 loop is CASSQRQSSGEKLFF. The CDR3 DNA sequence: TGTGCCAGCAGCCAAAGACAGTCCAGTGGGGAAAAACTGTTTTTT.

J is TRBJ1-4 and V is TRBV6-2 or TRBV6-3; a weak D match, TRBD1 (5 bases). V lost 1 base and J lost 2, with 14 bases in between. CDR1 is MNHEY and CDR2 is SVGEGT in the germline V gene. The CDR3 runs 17 residues. The CDR3 protein is CASSYWLGEGTNEKLFF. The CDR3 DNA reads TGTGCCAGCAGTTACTGGCTTGGGGAGGGGACTAATGAAAAACTGTTTTTT.

This chain uses TRBV4-3 with TRBJ1-2; no clear D gene. V gave up 0 bases and J gave up 6 bases, with 14 bases separating them. The germline V gene encodes CDR1 LGHNA and CDR2 YSLEER. The CDR3 consists of 15 residues. CDR3 protein: CASSQDSRGLNGYTF. CDR3 nucleotide sequence: TGCGCCAGCAGCCAAGATTCGCGAGGATTAAATGGCTACACCTTC.

This clone was detected once. The chain is built from TRBV24-1 and TRBJ2-2; 9 bases map to TRBD1. CDR1 KGHDR and CDR2 SFDVKD come from the germline V gene. This CDR3 has 15 residues. J lost 6 bases, V lost 7 bases, and 8 bases had no gene match. The CDR3 bases are TGTGCCACCAGCATTACAGGGGGCACGGCCGGGGAGCTGTTTTTT. Its protein product is CATSITGGTAGELFF.